These 8 T cell receptor beta chains were sequenced from one sample in a study of shared clonotypes between healthy human individuals (dated by TCRdb to about 2020). The library was made by the immunoSEQ multiplex PCR assay. The table comes from immuneACCESS by way of TCRdb, which keeps in-frame sequences with V and J called. Part of the clones is missing from these tables; in studies checked, under half for an unresolved V gene and the rest for unknown reasons. This sample lists more than 2 million clones; about 93% were detected once. Under 2% of the sample lies in the top ten. CD8 naive samples were CD45RO-negative cells positively selected for CCR7, giving a CD45RA+CCR7+ population that excluded TemRA cells. Sequencing was performed on naive CD8+ T cells from PBMCs. The meaning of the sample's cell subset or site label: CD45RA+CCR7+. Every receptor here comes from a man aged 18 to 29 in good health. Some clones in this sample may be carry-over from other donors' samples.

The CDR3 here is CASSDPSSGTSGRWETQYF. The CDR3 bases are TGTGCCAGCAGCGACCCCTCTTCCGGGACTAGCGGGAGATGGGAGACCCAGTACTTC. The chain employs TRBV9 and TRBJ2-5; TRBD2 matches 14 bases. CDR3 size: 19 residues. The trim removed 3 bases at V and 5 bases at J, leaving 15 bases unmatched. Per the germline V gene, CDR1 is SGDLS and CDR2 is YYNGEE.

V usage is TRBV7-6 and J usage is TRBJ1-2; perhaps TRBD1 as D (6 bases). The V end lost 5 bases, the J end lost 5 bases, and 21 bases lay between the germline ends. Germline V lookup: CDR1 SGHVS, CDR2 FNYEAQ. The length of the CDR3 is 16 residues. DNA for the CDR3: TGTGCCAGCAGCCCAACCCGGGCAGGGGAGTGGTATGGCTACACCTTC. Its translation: CASSPTRAGEWYGYTF.

V usage is TRBV10-3 and J usage is TRBJ2-2; 7 positions match TRBD1. This CDR3 is 17 amino acids long. Germline CDR1 reads ENHRY; CDR2 reads SYGVKD. V shed 10 bases, J shed 0 bases, and the junction held 14 bases outside the gene matches. In DNA, the CDR3 is TGTGCCAGCTCTAGCCCTTACAGGGGTCCGAACACCGGGGAGCTGTTTTTT. This sequence encodes CASSSPYRGPNTGELFF.

The chain links TRBV4-1 to TRBJ2-6; tentatively, D is TRBD2 (6 bases). The germline V gene has CDR1 MGHRA and CDR2 YSYEKL. V was shortened by 0 bases and J by 3 bases, with 9 bases between the two germline ends. The CDR3 contains 16 residues. The CDR3 loop reads CASSQDRGSGANVLTF. CDR3 DNA: TGCGCCAGCAGCCAAGATCGGGGGAGTGGGGCCAACGTCCTGACTTTC.

This clone was detected only once. This sample also contains other DNA sequences that code for the same CDR3. The chain employs TRBV27 and TRBJ2-7; D might be TRBD1 (6 bases). Germline loops: CDR1 MNHEY, CDR2 SMNVEV (reference sequence). The CDR3 extends over 14 amino acids. V was cut by 5 bases and J by 2 bases, with 13 bases left in between. CDR3 nucleotide sequence: TGTGCCAGCAGTCCGGGACAAGGACCCTACGAGCAGTACTTC. This codes for CASSPGQGPYEQYF.

The chain uses TRBV10-3 and TRBJ1-2; D gene unclear. Between the trimmed V and J ends, which lost 2 bases and 4 bases, there was a span of 8 bases. Germline V gives CDR1 ENHRY, CDR2 SYGVKD. This CDR3 is 13 amino acids long. The CDR3 region has the DNA TGTGCCATCAGTGAGGAGATTACCTATGGCTACACCTTC. It is translated as CAISEEITYGYTF.

CDR3 protein: CASYTRGSLGQYF. The CDR3 bases are TGTGCCAGCTACACGAGGGGTTCCCTGGGGCAGTACTTC. V and J are TRBV27 and TRBJ2-7; the D call may be TRBD1 or TRBD2 (5 bases each). The CDR3 has 13 amino acids. Germline V gives CDR1 MNHEY, CDR2 SMNVEV (reference sequence). The germline V and J ends were trimmed by 8 bases and 9 bases, with 20 bases remaining between them.

The chain links TRBV28 to TRBJ2-7, with TRBD2 as a possible D gene (5 bases). The CDR3 has 15 residues. Germline V gene lookup returns CDR1 MDHEN and CDR2 SYDVKM. The V end lost 3 bases, the J end lost 3 bases, and 15 bases lay between the germline ends. CDR3 DNA sequence: TGTGCCAGCAGTTTCGAGCGGCCCATTCTCTACGAGCAGTACTTC. Translation gives CASSFERPILYEQYF.